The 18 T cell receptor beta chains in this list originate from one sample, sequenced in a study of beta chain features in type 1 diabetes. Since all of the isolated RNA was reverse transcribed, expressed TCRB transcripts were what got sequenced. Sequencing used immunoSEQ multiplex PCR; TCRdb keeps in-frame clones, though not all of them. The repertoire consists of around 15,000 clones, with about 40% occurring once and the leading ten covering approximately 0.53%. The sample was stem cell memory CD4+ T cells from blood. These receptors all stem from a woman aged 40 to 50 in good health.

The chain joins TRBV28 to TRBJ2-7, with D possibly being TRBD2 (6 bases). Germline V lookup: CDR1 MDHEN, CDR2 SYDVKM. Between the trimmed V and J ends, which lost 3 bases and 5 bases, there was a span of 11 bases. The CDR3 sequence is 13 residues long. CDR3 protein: CASSLREEDEQYF. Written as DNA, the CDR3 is TGTGCCAGCAGTTTGAGGGAGGAGGACGAGCAGTACTTC.

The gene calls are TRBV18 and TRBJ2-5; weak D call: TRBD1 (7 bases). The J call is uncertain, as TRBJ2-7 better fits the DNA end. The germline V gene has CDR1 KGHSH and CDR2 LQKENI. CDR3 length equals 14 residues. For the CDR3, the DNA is TGTGCCAGCTCGCAACAGGGGAGGTCCTACGAGCAGTACTTC. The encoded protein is CASSQQGRSYEQYF.

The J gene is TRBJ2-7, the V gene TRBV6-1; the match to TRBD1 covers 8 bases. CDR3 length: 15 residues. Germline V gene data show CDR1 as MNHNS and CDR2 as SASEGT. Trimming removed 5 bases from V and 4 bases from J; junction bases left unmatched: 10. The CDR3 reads CASSRGGTGGYEQYF. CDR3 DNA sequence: TGTGCCAGCAGTCGGGGTGGGACAGGCGGTTACGAGCAGTACTTC.

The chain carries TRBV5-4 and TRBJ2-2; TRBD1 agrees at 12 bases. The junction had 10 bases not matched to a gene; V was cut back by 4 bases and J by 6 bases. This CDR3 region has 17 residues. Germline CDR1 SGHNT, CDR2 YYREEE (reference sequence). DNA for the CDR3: TGTGCCAGCAGCCTCACGCCGGGGACAGGGGGCTCCGGGGAGCTGTTTTTT. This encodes CASSLTPGTGGSGELFF. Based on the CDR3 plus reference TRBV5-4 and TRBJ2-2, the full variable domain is ETGVTQSPTHLIKTRGQQVTLRCSSQSGHNTVSWYQQALGQGPQFIFQYYREEENGRGNFPPRFSGLQFPNYSSELNVNALELDDSALYLCASSLTPGTGGSGELFFGEGSRLTVL.

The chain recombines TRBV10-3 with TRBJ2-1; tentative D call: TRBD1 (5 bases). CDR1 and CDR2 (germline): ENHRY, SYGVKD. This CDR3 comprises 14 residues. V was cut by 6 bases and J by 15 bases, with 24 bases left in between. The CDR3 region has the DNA TGTGCCATCAGGGCCGAGGTGGCAGGGAAGGATTCGTTCTTC. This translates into CAIRAEVAGKDSFF.

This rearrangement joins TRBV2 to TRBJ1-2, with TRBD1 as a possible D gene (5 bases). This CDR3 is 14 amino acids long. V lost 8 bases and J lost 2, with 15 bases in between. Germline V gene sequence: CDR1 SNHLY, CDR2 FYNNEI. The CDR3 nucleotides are TGTGCCAGCGGGGGGTTCCAGGGCAACTATGGCTACACCTTC. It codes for CASGGFQGNYGYTF.

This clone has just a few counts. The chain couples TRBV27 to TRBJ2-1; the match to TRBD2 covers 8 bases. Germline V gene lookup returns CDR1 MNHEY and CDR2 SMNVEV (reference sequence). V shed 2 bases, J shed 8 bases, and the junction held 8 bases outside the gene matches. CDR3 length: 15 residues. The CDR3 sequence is CASSLKAGAPYEQFF. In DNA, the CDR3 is TGTGCCAGCAGTTTAAAAGCGGGGGCCCCATATGAGCAGTTCTTC.

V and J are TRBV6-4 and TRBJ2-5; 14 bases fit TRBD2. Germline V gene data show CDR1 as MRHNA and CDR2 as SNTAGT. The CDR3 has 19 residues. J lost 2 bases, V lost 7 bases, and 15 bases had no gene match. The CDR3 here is CASTWTSGGSQPRQETQYF. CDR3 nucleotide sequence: TGTGCCAGCACCTGGACTAGCGGGGGGTCCCAGCCCAGACAAGAGACCCAGTACTTC.

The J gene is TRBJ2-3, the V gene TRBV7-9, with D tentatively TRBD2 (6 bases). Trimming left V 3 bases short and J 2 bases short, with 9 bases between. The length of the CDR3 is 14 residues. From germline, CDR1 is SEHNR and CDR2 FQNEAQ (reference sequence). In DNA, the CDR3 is TGTGCCAGCAGCTTCTGGCGGGACACAGATACGCAGTATTTT. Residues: CASSFWRDTDTQYF.

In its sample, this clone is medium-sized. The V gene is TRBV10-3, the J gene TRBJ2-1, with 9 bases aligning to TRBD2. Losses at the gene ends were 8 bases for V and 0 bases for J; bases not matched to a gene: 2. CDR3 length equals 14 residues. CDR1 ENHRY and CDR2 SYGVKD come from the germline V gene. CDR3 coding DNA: TGTGCCATCGATAGCGGGGGCTCCTACAATGAGCAGTTCTTC. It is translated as CAIDSGGSYNEQFF.

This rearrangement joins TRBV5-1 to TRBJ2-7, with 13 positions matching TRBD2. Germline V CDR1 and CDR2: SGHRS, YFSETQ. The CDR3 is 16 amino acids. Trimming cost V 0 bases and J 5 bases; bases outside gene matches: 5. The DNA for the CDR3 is TGCGCCAGCAGCTTGGGGACTAGCGGGGGAGCCGACGAGCAGTACTTC. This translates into CASSLGTSGGADEQYF. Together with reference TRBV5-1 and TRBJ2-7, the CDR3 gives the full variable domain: KAGVTQTPRYLIKTRGQQVTLSCSPISGHRSVSWYQQTPGQGLQFLFEYFSETQRNKGNFPGRFSGRQFSNSRSEMNVSTLELGDSALYLCASSLGTSGGADEQYFGPGTRLTVT.

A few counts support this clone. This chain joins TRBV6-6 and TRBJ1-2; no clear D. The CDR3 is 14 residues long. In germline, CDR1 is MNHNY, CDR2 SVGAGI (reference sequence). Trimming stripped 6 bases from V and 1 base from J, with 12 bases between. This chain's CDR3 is CASSTRLINYGYTF. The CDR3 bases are TGTGCCAGCAGCACCAGACTCATTAACTATGGCTACACCTTC.

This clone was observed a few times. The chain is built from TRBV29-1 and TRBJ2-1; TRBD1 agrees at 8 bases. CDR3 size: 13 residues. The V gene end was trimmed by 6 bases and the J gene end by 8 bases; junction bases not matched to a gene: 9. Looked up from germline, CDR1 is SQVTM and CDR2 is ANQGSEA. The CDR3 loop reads CSVAGQVLHEQFF. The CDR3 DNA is TGCAGCGTGGCGGGACAGGTTCTACATGAGCAGTTCTTC.

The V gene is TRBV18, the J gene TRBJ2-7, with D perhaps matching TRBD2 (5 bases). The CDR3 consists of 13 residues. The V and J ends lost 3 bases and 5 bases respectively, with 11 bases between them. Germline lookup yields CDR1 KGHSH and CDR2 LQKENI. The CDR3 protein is CASSPGEADEQYF. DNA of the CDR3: TGTGCCAGCTCACCTGGGGAAGCGGACGAGCAGTACTTC. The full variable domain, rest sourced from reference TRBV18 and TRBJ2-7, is NAGVMQNPRHLVRRRGQEARLRCSPMKGHSHVYWYRQLPEEGLKFMVYLQKENIIDESGMPKERFSAEFPKEGPSILRIQQVVRGDSAAYFCASSPGEADEQYFGPGTRLTVT.

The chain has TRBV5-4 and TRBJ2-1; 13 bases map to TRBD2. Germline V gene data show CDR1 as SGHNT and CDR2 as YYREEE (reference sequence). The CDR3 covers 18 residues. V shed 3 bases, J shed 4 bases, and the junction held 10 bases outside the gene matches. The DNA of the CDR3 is TGTGCCAGCAGCTCCTCCACTAGCGGGGGGGCTCTTTACAATGAGCAGTTCTTC. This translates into CASSSSTSGGALYNEQFF. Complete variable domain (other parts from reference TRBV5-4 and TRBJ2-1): ETGVTQSPTHLIKTRGQQVTLRCSSQSGHNTVSWYQQALGQGPQFIFQYYREEENGRGNFPPRFSGLQFPNYSSELNVNALELDDSALYLCASSSSTSGGALYNEQFFGPGTRLTVL.

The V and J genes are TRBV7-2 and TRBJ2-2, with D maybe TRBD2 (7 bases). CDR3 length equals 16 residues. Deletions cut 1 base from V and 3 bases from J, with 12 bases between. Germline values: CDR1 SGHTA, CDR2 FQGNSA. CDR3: CASSLEGGGDTGELFF. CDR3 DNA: TGTGCCAGCAGCTTAGAGGGAGGGGGGGACACCGGGGAGCTGTTTTTT.

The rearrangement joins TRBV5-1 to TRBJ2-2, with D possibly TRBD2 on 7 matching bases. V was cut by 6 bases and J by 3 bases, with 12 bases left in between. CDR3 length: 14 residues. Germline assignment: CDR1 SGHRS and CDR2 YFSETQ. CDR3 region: CASIRGADTGELFF. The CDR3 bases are TGCGCCAGCATCCGGGGGGCGGACACCGGGGAGCTGTTTTTT.

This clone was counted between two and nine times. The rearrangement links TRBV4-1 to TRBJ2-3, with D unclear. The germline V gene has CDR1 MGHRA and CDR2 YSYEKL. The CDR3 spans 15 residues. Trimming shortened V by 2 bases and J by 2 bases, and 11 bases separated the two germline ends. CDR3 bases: TGCGCCAGCAGCCAATTCAGTGTCACCACAGATACGCAGTATTTT. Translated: CASSQFSVTTDTQYF.